The source of this T cell receptor (beta chain) is a study of OX40 agonist ivuxolimab in advanced cancers. Study overall: Subjects had a mean age of around 60 years, with a range of roughly 23 to 79; more than 75% were male.

Using immunoSEQ multiplex PCR, the repertoire was profiled, and TCRdb retains in-frame clones only, with some absent. The sample records approximately 80,000 clones, around 85% being singletons. Study findings and constraints: In the 0.1 to 3.0 mg/kg range, CD4+ and CD8+ blood T cells had expanded clonally by week 6. In the 0.1-3.0 mg/kg groups, partial responders showed among the lowest expansion. Expanded peripheral T cell antigen specificity was not determined.

Germline V CDR1 and CDR2: LNHNV, YYDKDF (reference sequence). The V end was cut by 5 bases, the J end by 0 bases, with 11 bases between. There are 15 residues in the CDR3. In regard to this clone: Its antigen is still unknown.

The source material was CD4+ or CD8+ T cells sorted from blood, sampled in a trial of the OX40 agonist ivuxolimab. The chain recombines TRBV15 with TRBJ2-1; D is tentatively TRBD1 or TRBD2 (6 bases each). The sequence was obtained from an adult with an advanced solid tumor such as melanoma, head and neck, liver or kidney cancer. The CDR3 sequence: CATSGGGSSYNEQFF. Here the CDR3 DNA reads TGTGCCACCAGCGGAGGGGGGAGCTCCTACAATGAGCAGTTCTTC.